The clone carrying this TCR beta chain showed up just a few times. The sample comes from a study of blood T cell repertoires in COVID-19. Study-level information: Samples representing acute and convalescent COVID-19 were sourced from the United States, Italy and Spain. T cells, B-cell-depleted T cells, or PBMCs provided the cDNA or gDNA that served as material.

In the study's own analysis: Amplification from reference gene primers served as the basis for estimated nucleated cell counts. Profiling relied on immunoSEQ multiplex PCR, and the TCRdb table lists in-frame clones only, not all of them. V and J calls plus clone size are reproduced from that table; the DNA served to infer D and trimming. The repertoire holds 250,000 to 350,000 clones, roughly 91% seen once, with roughly 0.8% in the top ten. Germline values: CDR1 MNHNS, CDR2 SASEGT. V lost 3 bases and J lost 3, with 23 bases in between. The CDR3 covers 18 residues. V and J are TRBV6-1 and TRBJ1-2; TRBD1 might be the D (6 bases). This TCR was recovered from a young man with acute or convalescent COVID-19. The sample consisted of peripheral blood. The DNA for the CDR3 is TGTGCCAGCAGTGACAGCCTATTCACAGGGAGGGGTGACTATGGCTACACCTTC. It is translated as CASSDSLFTGRGDYGYTF.